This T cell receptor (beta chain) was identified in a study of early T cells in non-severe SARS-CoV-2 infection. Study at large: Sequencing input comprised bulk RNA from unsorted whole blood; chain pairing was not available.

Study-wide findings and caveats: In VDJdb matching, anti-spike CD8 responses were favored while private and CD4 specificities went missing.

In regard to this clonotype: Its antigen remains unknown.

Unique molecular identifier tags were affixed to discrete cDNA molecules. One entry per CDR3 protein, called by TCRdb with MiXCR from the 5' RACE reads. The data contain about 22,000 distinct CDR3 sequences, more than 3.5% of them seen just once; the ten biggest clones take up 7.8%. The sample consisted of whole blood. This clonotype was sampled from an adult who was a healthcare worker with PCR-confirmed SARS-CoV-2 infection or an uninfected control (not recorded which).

The CDR3 DNA follows: TGTGCCAGCAGTTCTGACAGGCCCCGTGGCTCCTACGAGCAGTACTTC. Amino acid sequence: CASSSDRPRGSYEQYF. The chain employs TRBV28 and TRBJ2-7, with D possibly matching TRBD1 (6 bases). The V gene lost 4 bases and the J gene lost 0 bases, with 16 bases spanning the gap. Per germline, CDR1 MDHEN and CDR2 SYDVKM. The CDR3 is made up of 16 amino acids. The variable domain in full, with the rest retrieved from reference TRBV28 and TRBJ2-7, is DVKVTQSSRYLVKRTGEKVFLECVQDMDHENMFWYRQDPGLGLRLIYFSYDVKMKEKGDIPEGYSVSREKKERFSLILESASTNQTSMYLCASSSDRPRGSYEQYFGPGTRLTVT.